Below, one TCR beta chain is given with its context. What it recognizes is unknown. The junction shows a germline mismatch at one end, possibly a read error. These data come from a study of T-cell memory formation after mild COVID-19. Overall study context: Clustering of TCRs was largely donor specific. Study-level results: Pre-infection memory harbored some responding clones, suggesting cross-reactive memory joined. CD8+ contracting clones occupied EMRA, while CD4+ ones occupied mainly CM and EM.

Constant-segment primers and 5'RACE yielded cDNA libraries for TCR alpha and TCR beta, each carrying sample barcodes and UMIs. TCRdb reprocessed the 5' RACE reads with MiXCR, giving one entry per CDR3 protein. Here the sample spans about 300,000 distinct CDR3 sequences, roughly a fifth being singletons. From germline, CDR1 is GTSNPN and CDR2 SVGIG (reference sequence). The CDR3 spans 11 residues. Sequencing was done on a sample of PBMCs or a T cell subset sorted from them (not recorded which). The sequence was collected from a man aged 18-30 years who had mild COVID-19 (a few samples of this study predate the infection). Cell type and time point are not known. The genes are TRBV30 and TRBJ1-1; 9 nucleotides line up with TRBD1. In DNA, the CDR3 is TGTGCCTGGAGCATCGGGGGGGGGACAGGGTTT. Translating it yields CAWSIGGGTGF.